One sample yielded the 23 T cell receptor beta chains listed below, sequenced in a study of T cells in Graves' hyperthyroidism and ophthalmopathy. Researchers amplified the TCR beta CDR3 regions from RNA transcripts. When the TCR CDR3 underwent first-round RT-PCR, the HTBI primer set was used. TCRdb processed the multiplex PCR reads anew with MiXCR; each CDR3 protein has one entry. The data contain approximately 150,000 distinct CDR3 sequences, around 8.9% of them singletons. Source material: blood. These receptors were collected from a woman between 18 and 29 years old with Graves' hyperthyroidism that later progressed to Graves' ophthalmopathy.

This clonotype was observed at least ten times. The rearrangement uses TRBV27 and TRBJ1-6; 7 nucleotides agree with TRBD1. The germline V gene encodes CDR1 MNHEY and CDR2 SMNVEV (reference sequence). J lost 3 bases, V lost 4 bases, and 9 bases had no gene match. There are 17 residues in the CDR3. CDR3 region: CASSSSTGVLYNSPLHF. For the CDR3, the DNA is TGTGCCAGCAGTTCCTCCACAGGGGTCCTCTATAATTCACCCCTCCACTTT.

Many counts were recorded for this clonotype. The rearrangement links TRBV12-3 or TRBV12-4 to TRBJ2-2; either TRBD1 or TRBD2 may fit D (5 bases each). V was trimmed by 6 bases and J by 8 bases, leaving 10 bases between them. The CDR3 length is 12 residues. In DNA, the CDR3 is TGTGCCAGCAGCCGGGACGATGGGGAGCTGTTTTTT. Its translation: CASSRDDGELFF.

In its sample, this clonotype was seen many times. The chain employs TRBV7-2 and TRBJ1-4; TRBD1 is a possible D gene (5 bases). The CDR3 runs to 15 residues. V was pared by 5 bases and J by 13 bases, with 23 bases between. Germline assignment: CDR1 SGHTA and CDR2 FQGNSA. As DNA, the CDR3 is TGTGCCAGCAGCCCCCTTTGGGGGGGGTTAGGAGTACTGTTTTTT. Translating it yields CASSPLWGGLGVLFF. The full variable domain, completed using reference TRBV7-2 and TRBJ1-4, is GAGVSQSPSNKVTEKGKDVELRCDPISGHTALYWYRQSLGQGLEFLIYFQGNSAPDKSGLPSDRFSAERTGGSVSTLTIQRTQQEDSAVYLCASSPLWGGLGVLFFGSGTQLSVL.

There are many counts of this clonotype. The chain has TRBV11-2 and TRBJ2-5; possibly TRBD2 for D (6 bases). Trimming took off 5 bases at V and 2 bases at J, with 15 bases between the two ends. Germline CDR1 is SGHAT and CDR2 is FQNNGV. The CDR3 contains 15 residues. DNA for the CDR3: TGTGCCAGCAGCCCGGCTCGGGGGTGGCAAGAGACCCAGTACTTC. This encodes CASSPARGWQETQYF.

This clonotype was seen ten or more times. The gene calls are TRBV7-9 and TRBJ2-2, with a tentative D call TRBD2 (6 bases). V shed 1 base and J shed 0 bases, with 15 bases lying between them. This CDR3 is built from 18 residues. Germline V gene lookup returns CDR1 SEHNR and CDR2 FQNEAQ (reference sequence). CDR3 residues: CASSLGARRGANTGELFF. The CDR3, as DNA: TGTGCCAGCAGCTTAGGGGCAAGGCGGGGAGCGAACACCGGGGAGCTGTTTTTT.

This clonotype was seen ten or more times. The chain couples TRBV7-6 to TRBJ1-6; D ambiguous. The CDR3 runs 13 residues. Germline CDR1 reads SGHVS; CDR2 reads FNYEAQ. V was clipped by 5 bases and J by 8 bases, with 10 bases between them. The CDR3 DNA reads TGTGCCAGCAGCCCGTCTGGATATTCACCCCTCCACTTT. It is translated as CASSPSGYSPLHF.

This clonotype showed up many times. V gene TRBV5-1 combines with J gene TRBJ2-5, with TRBD2 matching over 7 bases. This CDR3 contains 14 residues. The germline V gene encodes CDR1 SGHRS and CDR2 YFSETQ. V dropped 1 base and J dropped 3; count of bases not matched to a gene: 3. CDR3 in DNA: TGCGCCAGCAGCTTGCAGGGAGGGGAAGAGACCCAGTACTTC. Translating gives CASSLQGGEETQYF.

This clonotype appeared a few times. This chain connects TRBV4-2 to TRBJ2-7; unclear D gene. The CDR3 is made up of 15 amino acids. Germline CDR1 is LGHNA and CDR2 is YNFKEQ. Deletions cut 0 bases from V and 1 base from J, with 10 bases between. CDR3: CASSQEHGESYEQYF. In nucleotides, the CDR3 is TGTGCCAGCAGCCAAGAGCACGGAGAATCCTACGAGCAGTACTTC.

The chain combines TRBV5-1 with TRBJ2-2; 8 bases fit TRBD2. In germline, CDR1 is SGHRS, CDR2 YFSETQ. The length of the CDR3 is 18 residues. V gave up 0 bases and J gave up 0 bases; unmatched junction bases: 7. In DNA form, the CDR3 reads TGCGCCAGCAGCTTGGAGTCTGTGGGACTAGCGAACACCGGGGAGCTGTTTTTT. Translated: CASSLESVGLANTGELFF.

This clonotype was observed a few times. The chain joins TRBV28 to TRBJ2-6, with no clear D. The CDR3 length is 14 residues. Trimming took 3 bases from V and 2 from J, leaving 5 bases between them. CDR1 is MDHEN and CDR2 is SYDVKM in the germline V gene. The CDR3 reads CASSLSPGANVLTF. DNA of the CDR3: TGTGCCAGCAGTTTGTCTCCTGGGGCCAACGTCCTGACTTTC.

This clonotype was seen ten or more times. The J gene is TRBJ1-2, the V gene TRBV12-5, with 8 bases aligning to TRBD1. The CDR3 consists of 16 residues. Germline V gene sequence: CDR1 LGHNT, CDR2 FRNRAP. With V trimmed by 4 bases and J by 3 bases, 10 bases remained unmatched. CDR3 sequence reads: CASGSTYGTGDYGYTF. The CDR3, as DNA: TGTGCTAGTGGTTCGACCTACGGGACAGGCGACTATGGCTACACCTTC.

This clonotype was recorded at least ten times. J is TRBJ1-2 and V is TRBV20-1, with 9 positions matching TRBD1. Germline V lookup: CDR1 DFQATT, CDR2 SNEGSKA (reference sequence). The CDR3 sequence is 14 residues long. J lost 5 bases, V lost 8 bases, and 12 bases had no gene match. In DNA form, the CDR3 reads TGCAGTTCTGCATTTCGGACAGGGGATTATGGCTACACCTTC. Translated, it gives CSSAFRTGDYGYTF.

This clonotype has a count of ten or more. This chain links TRBV7-8 with TRBJ2-1; D may be TRBD2 (6 bases). Germline V gene lookup returns CDR1 SGHVS and CDR2 FQNEAQ. V dropped 4 bases and J dropped 2 bases, with 12 bases sitting between them. This CDR3 is built from 15 residues. CDR3 in DNA: TGTGCCAGCAGCTCCACGGGAGACCCCTACAATGAGCAGTTCTTC. Protein sequence: CASSSTGDPYNEQFF.

Many counts were recorded for this clonotype. The chain uses TRBV6-1 and TRBJ1-1; D call uncertain. Germline CDR1 reads MNHNS; CDR2 reads SASEGT. The germline V and J ends were trimmed by 2 bases and 0 bases, with 7 bases remaining between them. CDR3 size: 14 residues. The CDR3 sequence is CASSENSMNTEAFF. The CDR3 DNA is TGTGCCAGCAGTGAAAACAGTATGAACACTGAAGCTTTCTTT.

V is TRBV7-9 and J is TRBJ2-6; no clear D gene. The CDR3 consists of 16 residues. In germline, CDR1 is SEHNR, CDR2 FQNEAQ (reference sequence). Trimming removed 2 bases from V and 0 bases from J, with 8 bases in between. CDR3 bases: TGTGCCAGCAGCTTAAAGGGCGGCTCTGGGGCCAACGTCCTGACTTTC. Its protein is CASSLKGGSGANVLTF.

This clonotype was recorded at least ten times. V usage is TRBV2 and J usage is TRBJ1-1; D is possibly TRBD1 (6 bases). The CDR3 length is 14 residues. Per germline, CDR1 SNHLY and CDR2 FYNNEI. V was shortened by 8 bases and J by 6 bases, with 19 bases between the two germline ends. CDR3 bases: TGTGCCAGCGTGTGGACAGCCGGGCGCCCTGAAGCTTTCTTT. It is translated as CASVWTAGRPEAFF.

There are many counts of this clonotype. The chain employs TRBV19 and TRBJ2-5, with no clear D. Germline loops: CDR1 LNHDA, CDR2 SQIVND (reference sequence). Trimming took 3 bases from V and 5 from J, leaving 10 bases between them. CDR3 length: 13 amino acids. DNA of the CDR3: TGTGCCAGTAGTATGCTAGGGCTGGAGACCCAGTACTTC. This gives the protein CASSMLGLETQYF.

This chain uses TRBV6-2 or TRBV6-3 with TRBJ1-1; D remains ambiguous. The CDR3 totals 13 residues. Trimming shortened V by 6 bases and J by 3 bases, and 11 bases separated the two germline ends. CDR1 and CDR2 from the germline V gene are MNHEY and SVGEGT. The CDR3 nucleotides read TGTGCCAGCAGCCCGTCCTGGTACACTGAAGCTTTCTTT. Its protein product is CASSPSWYTEAFF.

This clonotype was seen at least ten times. The gene calls are TRBV20-1 and TRBJ2-1; D gene ambiguous. This CDR3 has 14 residues. V gave up 3 bases and J gave up 6 bases, with 15 bases separating them. CDR1 is DFQATT and CDR2 is SNEGSKA in the germline V gene (reference sequence). CDR3 sequence reads: CSASSHLEVNEQFF. The CDR3 bases are TGCAGTGCTAGTAGCCACTTAGAGGTCAATGAGCAGTTCTTC.

This clonotype was seen repeatedly, ten times or more. One end of the junction varies from germline; a read error may be responsible. The chain carries TRBV20-1 and TRBJ1-5; tentatively, D is TRBD1 (6 bases). CDR3 length equals 16 residues. Germline CDR1 reads DFQATT; CDR2 reads SNEGSKA (reference sequence). The CDR3 protein is CSARDYRGGSNQPQHF. The CDR3 coding sequence is TGCAGTGCTAGAGATTACCGAGGGGGTAGCAATCAGCCTCAGCATTTT.

This clonotype was seen repeatedly, ten times or more. The genes are TRBV3-1 and TRBJ2-3; D tentatively reads TRBD1 or TRBD2 (5 bases each). Germline V gives CDR1 LGHDT, CDR2 YNNKEL (reference sequence). V lost 1 base to trimming and J lost 2 bases, with 16 bases between them. This CDR3 has 17 amino acids. The CDR3 region is CASSQGGTRSFTDTQYF. DNA of the CDR3: TGTGCCAGCAGCCAAGGGGGGACGCGGTCTTTCACAGATACGCAGTATTTT.

This clonotype came up many times. The CDR3 sequence: CAWSGTSGRASEQYF. The CDR3 coding sequence is TGTGCCTGGAGCGGGACTAGCGGGAGGGCCTCCGAGCAGTACTTC. The chain has TRBV30 and TRBJ2-7; 16 bases are a match to TRBD2. The CDR3 length is 15 residues. V dropped 3 bases and J dropped 6; count of bases not matched to a gene: 5. Per germline, CDR1 GTSNPN and CDR2 SVGIG (reference sequence).

At least ten counts were recorded for this clonotype. The gene calls are TRBV20-1 and TRBJ1-2; TRBD1 is a possible D gene (5 bases). The V end lost 7 bases, the J end lost 5 bases, and 17 bases lay between the germline ends. The CDR3 is made up of 13 amino acids. Germline assignment: CDR1 DFQATT and CDR2 SNEGSKA (reference sequence). This chain's CDR3 is CSVHSGALYGYTF. DNA for the CDR3: TGCAGTGTCCACTCCGGGGCTCTATATGGCTACACCTTC.